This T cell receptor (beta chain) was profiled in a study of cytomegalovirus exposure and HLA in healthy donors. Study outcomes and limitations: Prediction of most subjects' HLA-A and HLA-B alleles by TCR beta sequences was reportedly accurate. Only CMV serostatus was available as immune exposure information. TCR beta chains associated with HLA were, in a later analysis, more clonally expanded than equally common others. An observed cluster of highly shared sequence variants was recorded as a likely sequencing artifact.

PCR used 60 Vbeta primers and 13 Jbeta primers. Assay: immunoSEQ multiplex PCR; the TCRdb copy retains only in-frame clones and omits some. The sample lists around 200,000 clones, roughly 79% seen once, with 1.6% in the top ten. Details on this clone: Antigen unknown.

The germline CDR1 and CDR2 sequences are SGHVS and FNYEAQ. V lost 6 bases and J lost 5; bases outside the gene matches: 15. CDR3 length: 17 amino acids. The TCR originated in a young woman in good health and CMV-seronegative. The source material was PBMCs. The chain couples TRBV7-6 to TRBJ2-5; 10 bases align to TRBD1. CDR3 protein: CASSLDRGRDLGETQYF. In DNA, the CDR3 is TGTGCCAGCAGTTTGGACAGGGGGAGGGATTTAGGCGAGACCCAGTACTTC.